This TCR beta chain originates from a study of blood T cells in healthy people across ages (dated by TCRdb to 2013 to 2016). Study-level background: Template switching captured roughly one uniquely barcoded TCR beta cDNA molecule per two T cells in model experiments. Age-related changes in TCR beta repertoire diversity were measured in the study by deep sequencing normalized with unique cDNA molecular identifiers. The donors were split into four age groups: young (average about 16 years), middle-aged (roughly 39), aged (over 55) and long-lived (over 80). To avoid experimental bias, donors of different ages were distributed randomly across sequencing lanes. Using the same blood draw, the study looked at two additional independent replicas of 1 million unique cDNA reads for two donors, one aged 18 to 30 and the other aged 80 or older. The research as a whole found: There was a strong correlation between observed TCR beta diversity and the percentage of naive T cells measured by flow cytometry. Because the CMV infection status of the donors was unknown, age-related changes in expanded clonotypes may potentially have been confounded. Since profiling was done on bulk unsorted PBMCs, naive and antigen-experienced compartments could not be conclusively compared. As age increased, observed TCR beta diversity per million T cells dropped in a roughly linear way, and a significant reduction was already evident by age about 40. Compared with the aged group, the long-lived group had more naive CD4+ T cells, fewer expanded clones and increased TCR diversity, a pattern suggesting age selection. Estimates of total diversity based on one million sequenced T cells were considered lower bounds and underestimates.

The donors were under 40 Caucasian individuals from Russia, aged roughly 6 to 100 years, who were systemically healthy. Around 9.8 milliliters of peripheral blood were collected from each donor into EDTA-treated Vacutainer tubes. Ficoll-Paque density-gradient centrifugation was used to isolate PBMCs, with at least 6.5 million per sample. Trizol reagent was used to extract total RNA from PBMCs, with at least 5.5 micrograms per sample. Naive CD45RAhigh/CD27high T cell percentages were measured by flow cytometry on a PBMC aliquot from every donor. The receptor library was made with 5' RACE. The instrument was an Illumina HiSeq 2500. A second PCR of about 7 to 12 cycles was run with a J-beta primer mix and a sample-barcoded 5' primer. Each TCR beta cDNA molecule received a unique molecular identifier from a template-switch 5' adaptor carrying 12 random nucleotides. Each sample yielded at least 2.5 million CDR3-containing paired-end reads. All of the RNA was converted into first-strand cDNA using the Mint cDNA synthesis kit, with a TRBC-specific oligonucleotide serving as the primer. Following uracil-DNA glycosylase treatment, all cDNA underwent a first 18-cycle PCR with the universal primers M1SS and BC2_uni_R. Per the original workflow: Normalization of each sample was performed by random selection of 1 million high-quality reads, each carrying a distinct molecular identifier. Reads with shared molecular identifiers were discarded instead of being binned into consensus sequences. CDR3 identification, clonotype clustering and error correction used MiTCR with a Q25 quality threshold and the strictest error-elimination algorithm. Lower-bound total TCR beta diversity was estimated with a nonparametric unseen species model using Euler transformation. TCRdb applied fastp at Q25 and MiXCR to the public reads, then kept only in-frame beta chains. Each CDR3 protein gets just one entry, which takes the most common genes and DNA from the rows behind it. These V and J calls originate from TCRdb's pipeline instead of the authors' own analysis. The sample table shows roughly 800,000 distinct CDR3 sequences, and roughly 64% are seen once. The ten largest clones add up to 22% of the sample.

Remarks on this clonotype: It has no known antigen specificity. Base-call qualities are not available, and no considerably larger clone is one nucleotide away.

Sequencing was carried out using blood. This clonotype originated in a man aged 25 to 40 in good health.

DNA sequence: TGTGCCAGCATCCGCCAGCCAGGGGCCTACGAGCAGTACTTC. Translated, it gives CASIRQPGAYEQYF. The chain couples TRBV6-6 to TRBJ2-7; a tentative D match to TRBD1 spans 6 bases. CDR1 is given as MNHNY and CDR2 as SVGAGI, both from the germline V gene (reference sequence). The junction carries 15 bases between V and J, which are trimmed by 7 bases and 2 bases respectively. The CDR3 contains 14 residues, cysteine and phenylalanine counted. The kept DNA is CDR3 alone, 42 bases in frame from the first base.